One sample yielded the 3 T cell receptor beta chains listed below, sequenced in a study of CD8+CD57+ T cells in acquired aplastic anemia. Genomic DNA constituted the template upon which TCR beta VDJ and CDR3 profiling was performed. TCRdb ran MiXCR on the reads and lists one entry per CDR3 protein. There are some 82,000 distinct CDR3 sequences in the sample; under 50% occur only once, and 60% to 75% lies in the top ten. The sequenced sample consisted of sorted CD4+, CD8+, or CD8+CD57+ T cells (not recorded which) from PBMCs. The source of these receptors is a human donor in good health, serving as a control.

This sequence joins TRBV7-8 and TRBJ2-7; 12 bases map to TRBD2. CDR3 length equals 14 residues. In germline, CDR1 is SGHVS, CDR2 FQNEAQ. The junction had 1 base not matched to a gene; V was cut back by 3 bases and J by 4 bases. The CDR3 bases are TGTGCCAGCAGCTTGGGACTAGCGGGTTACGAGCAGTACTTC. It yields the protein CASSLGLAGYEQYF.

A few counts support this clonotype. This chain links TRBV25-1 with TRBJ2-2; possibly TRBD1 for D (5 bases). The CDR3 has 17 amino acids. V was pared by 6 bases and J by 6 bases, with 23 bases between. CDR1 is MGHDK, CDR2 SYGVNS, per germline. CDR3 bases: TGTGCCAGCAGCTTAGTATTTGGGCAGGGAAGGGCCGGGGAGCTGTTTTTT. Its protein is CASSLVFGQGRAGELFF.

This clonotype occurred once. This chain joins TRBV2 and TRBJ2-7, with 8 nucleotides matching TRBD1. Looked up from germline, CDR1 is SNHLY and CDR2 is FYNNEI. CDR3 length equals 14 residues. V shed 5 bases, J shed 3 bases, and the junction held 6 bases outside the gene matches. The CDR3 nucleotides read TGTGCCAGCAGTCCCGGGACAGGCTACTACGAGCAGTACTTC. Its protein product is CASSPGTGYYEQYF.